These 29 T cell receptor beta chains came from one sample sequenced in a study of blood T cell repertoires in COVID-19. Repertoires were generated with immunoSEQ multiplex PCR, while TCRdb's copy carries only in-frame clones and drops some. Counted here are around 310,000 clones, around nine tenths occurring once; the ten biggest clones make up around 9.5%. Source material: PBMCs or T cells enriched from blood (not recorded which). These receptors all stem from a woman aged 40 to 50 who had recovered from COVID-19.

This chain uses TRBV5-1 with TRBJ2-2; tentative D call: TRBD2 (5 bases). CDR1 is SGHRS, CDR2 YFSETQ, per germline. This CDR3 spans 14 amino acids. Trimming removed 0 bases at V and 4 bases at J, with 7 bases between. The CDR3 here is CASSLERATGELFF. The CDR3 DNA follows: TGCGCCAGCAGCTTGGAGAGGGCCACCGGGGAGCTGTTTTTT.

The genes are TRBV12-3 or TRBV12-4 and TRBJ2-1; TRBD2 is a possible D gene (5 bases). Deletions cut 6 bases from V and 3 bases from J, with 9 bases between. The CDR3 loop spans 13 amino acids. This CDR3 reads CASSGGYYNEQFF. The CDR3 coding sequence is TGTGCCAGCAGCGGCGGGTACTACAATGAGCAGTTCTTC.

The chain has TRBV9 and TRBJ2-1, with D possibly being TRBD2 (6 bases). The CDR3 spans 14 residues. With 0 bases removed from V and 7 bases from J, the gap between germline ends came to 11 bases. CDR1 and CDR2 from the germline V gene are SGDLS and YYNGEE. The CDR3 is CASSVAAGRNEQFF. Written as DNA, the CDR3 is TGTGCCAGCAGCGTAGCGGCGGGAAGGAATGAGCAGTTCTTC.

The chain uses TRBV7-2 and TRBJ2-2; D may be TRBD1 (6 bases). CDR1 is SGHTA and CDR2 is FQGNSA in the germline V gene. The V and J ends lost 5 bases and 0 bases respectively, with 16 bases between them. The CDR3 sequence is 17 residues long. CDR3 amino acids: CASSAPRGYANTGELFF. The CDR3 nucleotides are TGTGCCAGCAGCGCCCCCAGGGGTTACGCGAACACCGGGGAGCTGTTTTTT.

V is TRBV29-1 and J is TRBJ1-4, with TRBD1 identical over 9 bases. The J segment lost 8 bases and the V segment lost 5 bases, leaving 6 bases of the junction unmatched. Germline assignment: CDR1 SQVTM and CDR2 ANQGSEA. This CDR3 spans 13 amino acids. In DNA form, the CDR3 reads TGCAGCGTTTCGGACAGGGGAGGAGAAAAACTGTTTTTT. Protein: CSVSDRGGEKLFF.

This clone was seen once. The chain links TRBV7-2 to TRBJ1-2; perhaps TRBD1 as D (5 bases). Germline V gives CDR1 SGHTA, CDR2 FQGNSA. V was trimmed by 5 bases and J by 8 bases, leaving 21 bases between them. This CDR3 has 15 amino acids. The CDR3: CASSPLRAGSGGYTF. The DNA for the CDR3 is TGTGCCAGCAGCCCACTCAGGGCTGGATCCGGGGGCTACACCTTC.

This clone was seen just once. The rearrangement joins TRBV7-2 to TRBJ2-1; possibly TRBD2 for D (5 bases). The CDR3 is made up of 14 amino acids. Trimming left V 4 bases short and J 5 bases short, with 12 bases between. The germline gives CDR1 SGHTA, CDR2 FQGNSA. The CDR3 is CASSSAGRHNEQFF. The CDR3 DNA reads TGTGCCAGCAGCTCTGCGGGTCGCCACAATGAGCAGTTCTTC.

This chain joins TRBV4-1 and TRBJ1-4; TRBD1 agrees at 8 bases. V lost 3 bases and J lost 0; bases outside the gene matches: 0. Germline loops: CDR1 MGHRA, CDR2 YSYEKL. There are 15 residues in the CDR3. The CDR3 nucleotides are TGCGCCAGCAGCCAGACAGGGGCAACTAATGAAAAACTGTTTTTT. This sequence encodes CASSQTGATNEKLFF.

The rearrangement links TRBV12-5 to TRBJ2-2, with TRBD2 matching over 13 bases. Unmatched junction bases numbered 18, after V lost 0 bases and J lost 5 bases. Germline V gene sequence: CDR1 LGHNT, CDR2 FRNRAP. The CDR3 extends over 22 amino acids. In DNA, the CDR3 is TGTGCTAGTGGTTTGGTACAATCCGGGACGGTGACTAGCGGGAGGTATACCGGGGAGCTGTTTTTT. Its translation is CASGLVQSGTVTSGRYTGELFF.

A single count supports this clone. The germline gene is not matched at one end of the junction; a read error may be the cause. The rearrangement links TRBV11-3 to TRBJ2-7, with D unresolved. This CDR3 has 9 amino acids. Germline-derived CDR1 and CDR2 are SGHNT and YENEEA. This CDR3 reads CKGGYEQYF. CDR3 sequence (DNA): TGCAAAGGCGGCTACGAGCAGTACTTC.

V is TRBV4-1 and J is TRBJ1-2; D gene ambiguous. Germline CDR1 is MGHRA and CDR2 is YSYEKL. The CDR3 runs to 13 residues. Trimming took 4 bases from V and 8 from J, leaving 14 bases between them. CDR3 protein: CASSLRVLEGYTF. CDR3 coding DNA: TGCGCCAGCAGCCTTCGGGTCTTGGAGGGCTACACCTTC.

In this sample, this clone turned up a few times. This chain links TRBV28 with TRBJ1-6, with D hard to call. Germline assignment: CDR1 MDHEN and CDR2 SYDVKM. The CDR3 consists of 16 residues. Trimming stripped 2 bases from V and 0 bases from J, with 8 bases between. The CDR3 sequence: CASSLPGSSYNSPLHF. CDR3 DNA: TGTGCCAGCAGTTTACCAGGAAGCTCCTATAATTCACCCCTCCACTTT.

The chain carries TRBV5-7 and TRBJ2-7; TRBD1 matches 10 bases. TRBV5-7 is an open reading frame, and its role is uncertain. Trimming at V came to 2 bases and at J to 3 bases, leaving 8 bases not matched to a gene. This CDR3 is built from 16 residues. In DNA, the CDR3 is TGTGCCAGCAGCTTATGGGACAGGGGTTTTTACTACGAGCAGTACTTC. Translated, it gives CASSLWDRGFYYEQYF.

The J gene is TRBJ2-5, the V gene TRBV19; 9 nucleotides align to TRBD1. Trimming removed 6 bases from V and 1 base from J; junction bases left unmatched: 0. CDR1 is LNHDA, CDR2 SQIVND, per germline (reference sequence). The CDR3 length is 13 residues. Here the CDR3 DNA reads TGTGCCAGTAGGACAGGGGGCCAAGAGACCCAGTACTTC. This translates into CASRTGGQETQYF.

V is TRBV7-2 and J is TRBJ2-7, with TRBD1 matching over 10 bases. J gave up 7 bases and V 5 bases, and 5 bases lay outside the gene matches. The CDR3 is 13 residues long. Germline values: CDR1 SGHTA, CDR2 FQGNSA. The CDR3 DNA follows: TGTGCCAGCAGCCCACAGGGACAGGGGGAGCAGTACTTC. Protein: CASSPQGQGEQYF.

The chain has TRBV11-2 and TRBJ1-3; D possibly corresponds to TRBD1 (5 bases). In germline, CDR1 is SGHAT, CDR2 FQNNGV. The CDR3 runs to 14 residues. V was cut by 3 bases and J by 3 bases, with 9 bases left in between. CDR3 residues: CASSFQGGGNTIYF. The CDR3 nucleotides read TGTGCCAGCAGCTTTCAGGGAGGTGGAAACACCATATATTTT.

The rearrangement links TRBV5-1 to TRBJ2-7; TRBD2 aligns across 7 bases. The CDR3 sequence is 14 residues long. Germline-derived CDR1 and CDR2 are SGHRS and YFSETQ. V dropped 4 bases and J dropped 3; count of bases not matched to a gene: 7. The CDR3, as DNA: TGCGCCAGCAGCAACCGGGACTACAACTACGAGCAGTACTTC. This sequence encodes CASSNRDYNYEQYF.

This chain uses TRBV6-5 with TRBJ2-2, with 7 bases aligning to TRBD2. CDR1 MNHEY and CDR2 SVGAGI come from the germline V gene. The CDR3 totals 13 residues. Unmatched junction bases numbered 0, after V lost 4 bases and J lost 4 bases. CDR3 residues: CASSWGGTGELFF. CDR3 sequence (DNA): TGTGCCAGCAGTTGGGGGGGCACCGGGGAGCTGTTTTTT.

V gene TRBV9 combines with J gene TRBJ1-1; D gene ambiguous. Between the trimmed V and J ends, which lost 4 bases and 0 bases, there was a span of 10 bases. Germline loops: CDR1 SGDLS, CDR2 YYNGEE. CDR3 length equals 14 residues. The CDR3: CASSLGELNTEAFF. CDR3 DNA: TGTGCCAGCAGCCTGGGAGAGCTGAACACTGAAGCTTTCTTT.

The chain is built from TRBV9 and TRBJ1-5, with a tentative D call TRBD1 (5 bases). V was clipped by 4 bases and J by 4 bases, with 12 bases between them. Per germline, CDR1 SGDLS and CDR2 YYNGEE. This CDR3 has 14 amino acids. CDR3 in amino acids: CASSPGGINQPQHF. Written as DNA, the CDR3 is TGTGCCAGCAGCCCCGGGGGGATTAATCAGCCCCAGCATTTT.

For the CDR3, the DNA is TGTGCCAGCAGCGAACTGGGGAGGGCAAGCGAGCAGTTCTTC. Translating it yields CASSELGRASEQFF. The J gene is TRBJ2-1, the V gene TRBV7-2; 7 bases agree with TRBD2. This CDR3 is built from 14 residues. Trimming took 5 bases from V and 10 from J; bases not matched to a gene: 11. CDR1 and CDR2 (germline): SGHTA, FQGNSA.

For the CDR3, the DNA is TGCGCCAGCAGCCAAGCTCGAGTCCTGGGGGGGGGCACAGATACGCAGTATTTT. Protein product: CASSQARVLGGGTDTQYF. V and J are TRBV4-1 and TRBJ2-3; the match to TRBD2 covers 7 bases. This CDR3 has 18 amino acids. V lost 1 base, J lost 1 base, and 11 bases stayed unmatched. In germline, CDR1 is MGHRA, CDR2 YSYEKL.

As regards this clone: In the same sample, other DNA sequences code for this CDR3. The V call is TRBV24-1, the J call TRBJ2-7; D is possibly TRBD2 (5 bases). The germline V gene encodes CDR1 KGHDR and CDR2 SFDVKD. V was cut by 0 bases and J by 4 bases, with 6 bases left in between. This CDR3 contains 13 residues. CDR3 coding DNA: TGTGCCACCAGTGATTTGCGAGGGTACGAGCAGTACTTC. This translates into CATSDLRGYEQYF.

The J gene is TRBJ2-5, the V gene TRBV7-3, with 7 nucleotides matching TRBD2. The germline V gene has CDR1 SGHTA and CDR2 FQGTGA. The CDR3 is made up of 14 amino acids. The V and J ends lost 2 bases and 6 bases, in that order; junction bases with no gene match: 6. Here the CDR3 reads CASSLGRGSQTQYF. DNA of the CDR3: TGTGCCAGCAGCTTAGGTCGCGGGAGCCAGACCCAGTACTTC. Full variable domain (remainder filled in from reference TRBV7-3 and TRBJ2-5): GAGVSQTPSNKVTEKGKYVELRCDPISGHTALYWYRQSLGQGPEFLIYFQGTGAADDSGLPNDRFFAVRPEGSVSTLKIQRTERGDSAVYLCASSLGRGSQTQYFGPGTRLLVL.

The rearrangement joins TRBV9 to TRBJ1-5, with 8 nucleotides matching TRBD1. The V segment lost 5 bases and the J segment 6 bases; nucleotides outside the gene matches: 10. Germline V gene data show CDR1 as SGDLS and CDR2 as YYNGEE. The CDR3 sequence is 15 residues long. Here the CDR3 reads CASSAQGQAGQPQHF. In nucleotides, the CDR3 is TGTGCCAGCAGTGCCCAGGGACAGGCTGGTCAGCCCCAGCATTTT. The variable domain in full, with the rest retrieved from reference TRBV9 and TRBJ1-5, is DSGVTQTPKHLITATGQRVTLRCSPRSGDLSVYWYQQSLDQGLQFLIQYYNGEERAKGNILERFSAQQFPDLHSELNLSSLELGDSALYFCASSAQGQAGQPQHFGDGTRLSIL.

The chain has TRBV28 and TRBJ2-2; TRBD1 is a possible D gene (5 bases). Between the trimmed V and J ends, which lost 4 bases and 5 bases, there was a span of 14 bases. This CDR3 is 15 amino acids long. In germline, CDR1 is MDHEN, CDR2 SYDVKM. The CDR3 DNA reads as TGTGCCAGCAGTTATTTCGAAGGGGCGACCGGGGAGCTGTTTTTT. Translated, it gives CASSYFEGATGELFF.

The CDR3 is CASSLGRRTGELFF. The CDR3 bases are TGTGCCAGCAGCCTGGGGAGGCGGACCGGGGAGCTGTTTTTT. The chain couples TRBV7-8 to TRBJ2-2, with TRBD2 as a possible D gene (6 bases). V was pared by 5 bases and J by 5 bases, with 12 bases between. This CDR3 has 14 residues. Germline V gene data show CDR1 as SGHVS and CDR2 as FQNEAQ.

This chain joins TRBV18 and TRBJ1-4; TRBD1 is a possible D gene (5 bases). The germline gives CDR1 KGHSH, CDR2 LQKENI. Trimming stripped 5 bases from V and 8 bases from J, with 18 bases between. The length of the CDR3 is 15 residues. CDR3 in amino acids: CASSFLQVDMEKLFF. The CDR3 DNA reads TGTGCCAGCTCATTCTTACAGGTGGATATGGAAAAACTGTTTTTT.

The chain joins TRBV10-3 to TRBJ2-7; possible D gene TRBD1, 6 bases. There are 15 residues in the CDR3. CDR1 ENHRY and CDR2 SYGVKD come from the germline V gene. The V gene lost 2 bases and the J gene lost 9 bases, with 20 bases spanning the gap. CDR3 in amino acids: CAISEGDMDGFAQYF. In DNA form, the CDR3 reads TGTGCCATCAGTGAGGGGGACATGGACGGATTCGCGCAGTACTTC.